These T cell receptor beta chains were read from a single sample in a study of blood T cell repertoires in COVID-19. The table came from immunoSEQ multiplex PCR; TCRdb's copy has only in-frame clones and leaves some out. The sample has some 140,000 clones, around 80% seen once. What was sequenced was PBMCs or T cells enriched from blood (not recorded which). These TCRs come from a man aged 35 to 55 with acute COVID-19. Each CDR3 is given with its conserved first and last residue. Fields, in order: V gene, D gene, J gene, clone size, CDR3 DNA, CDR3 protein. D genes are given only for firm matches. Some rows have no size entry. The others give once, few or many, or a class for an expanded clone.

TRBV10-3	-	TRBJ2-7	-	TGTGCCATCAGACAGGGTCCCTACGAGCAGTACTTC	CAIRQGPYEQYF
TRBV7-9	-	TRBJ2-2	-	TGTGCCAGCAGCTTAGCGACTCACCGGGAGCTGTTTTTT	CASSLATHRELFF
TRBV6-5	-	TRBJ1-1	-	TGTGCCAGCCTCACGCAGGGTTACGCTGAAGCTTTCTTT	CASLTQGYAEAFF
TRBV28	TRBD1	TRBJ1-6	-	TGTGCCAGCAGTTCGGGACAGGGAGATAATTCACCCCTCCACTTT	CASSSGQGDNSPLHF
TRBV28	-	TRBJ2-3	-	TGTGCCAGCAGTTTATCGGGGACAGATACGCAGTATTTT	CASSLSGTDTQYF
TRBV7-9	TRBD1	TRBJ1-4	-	TGTGCCAGCAGCAGCGCCCGGGACAGCTCAACTAATGAAAAACTGTTTTTT	CASSSARDSSTNEKLFF
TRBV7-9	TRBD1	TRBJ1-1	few	TGTGCCAGCAGCTTCACGATGACAGGGGGGAACACTGAAGCTTTCTTT	CASSFTMTGGNTEAFF
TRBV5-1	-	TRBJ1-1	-	TGCGCCAGCAGCCCAAGACAGGTCTCCGGTGAAGCTTTCTTT	CASSPRQVSGEAFF
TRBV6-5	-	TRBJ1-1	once	TGTGCCAGCAGTTACCAGGGTAGGGGCACTGAAGCTTTCTTT	CASSYQGRGTEAFF
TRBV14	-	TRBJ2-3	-	TGTGCCAGCAGCCCGATGGACGGGGTCGCGGGGTATACGCAGTATTTT	CASSPMDGVAGYTQYF
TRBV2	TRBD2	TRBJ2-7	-	TGTGCCAGCATCGCCGGGGGGGTACCCTCCTACGAGCAGTACTTC	CASIAGGVPSYEQYF
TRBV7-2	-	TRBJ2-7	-	TGTGCCAGCAGCTCCGCCTATTTCTACGAGCAGTACTTC	CASSSAYFYEQYF
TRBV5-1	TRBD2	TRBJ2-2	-	TGCGCCAGCAGCCCGAGCGGGAGGAACACCGGGGAGCTGTTTTTT	CASSPSGRNTGELFF
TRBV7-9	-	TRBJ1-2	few	TGTGCCAGCAGCCGATACGGCGGGGGGGATGGTGGCTACACCTTC	CASSRYGGGDGGYTF
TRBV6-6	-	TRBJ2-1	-	TGTGCCAGCAGTCGAAACAGGGAGCAGTTCTTC	CASSRNREQFF
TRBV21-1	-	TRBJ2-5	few	TGTGCCAGCACCCCCCATAAACTAGCGGGGGAAGAGACCCAGTACTTC	CASTPHKLAGEETQYF
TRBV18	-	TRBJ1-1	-	TGTGCCAGCTCGCCCCGAACCGCAGTGAACACTGAAGCTTTCTTT	CASSPRTAVNTEAFF
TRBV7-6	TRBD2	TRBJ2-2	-	TGTGCCAGCAGCTTAGGGACTAGCGGGAGCGGAAACACCGGGGAGCTGTTTTTT	CASSLGTSGSGNTGELFF
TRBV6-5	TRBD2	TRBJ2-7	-	TGTGCCAGCAAGACTAGCGGGGTCTACGAGCAGTACTTC	CASKTSGVYEQYF
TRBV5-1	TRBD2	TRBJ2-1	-	TGCGCCAGCAGCTTGGCCCCAACGGGGGGAAGCTCCTACAATGAGCAGTTCTTC	CASSLAPTGGSSYNEQFF
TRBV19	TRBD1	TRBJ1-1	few	TGTGCCAGTAGTCCCCTAGACAGGGACACTGAAGCTTTCTTT	CASSPLDRDTEAFF
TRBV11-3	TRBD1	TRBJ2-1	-	TGTGCCAGCAGCTTATGGTTCGGGACAGGGGGCATCGATGAGCAGTTCTTC	CASSLWFGTGGIDEQFF
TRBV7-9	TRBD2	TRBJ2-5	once	TGTGCCAGCAGCTTCCCTAGCGGGCCTCAAGAGACCCAGTACTTC	CASSFPSGPQETQYF
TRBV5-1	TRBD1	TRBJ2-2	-	TGCGCCAGCAGCCCGACTGTTAAGGACAGGGGGCGAACCGGGGAGCTGTTTTTT	CASSPTVKDRGRTGELFF
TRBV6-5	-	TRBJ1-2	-	TGTGCCAGCAGTTTCTTAGGACAGATCCTCTATGGCTACACCTTC	CASSFLGQILYGYTF
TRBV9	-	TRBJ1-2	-	TGTGCCAGCAGCGTGGAGGGAATGAGCTATGGCTACACCTTC	CASSVEGMSYGYTF
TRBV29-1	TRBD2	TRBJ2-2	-	TGCAGCGTCCCCAGCTGGGAGGGCACCGGGGAGCTGTTTTTT	CSVPSWEGTGELFF
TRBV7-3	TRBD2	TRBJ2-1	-	TGTGCCAGCAGCTTAGGCGGGAGAGACGTGGATGAGCAGTTCTTC	CASSLGGRDVDEQFF
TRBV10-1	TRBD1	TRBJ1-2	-	TGCGCCAGCAGTCCCGGGACAGGGTATGGCTACACCTTC	CASSPGTGYGYTF
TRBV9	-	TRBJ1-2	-	TGTGCCAGCAGCGTAGGAGGAGGGGCGAACTATGGCTACACCTTC	CASSVGGGANYGYTF
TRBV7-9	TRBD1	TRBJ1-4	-	TGTGCCAGCAGCCCCGGGACAGGGGATGAAAAACTGTTTTTT	CASSPGTGDEKLFF
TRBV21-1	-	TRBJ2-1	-	TGTGCCAGCGGCCAGGGGAATGAGCAGTTCTTC	CASGQGNEQFF
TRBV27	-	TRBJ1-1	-	TGTGCCAGCAGTTTAAAAAGCAACACTGAAGCTTTCTTT	CASSLKSNTEAFF
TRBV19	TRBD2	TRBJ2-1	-	TGTGCCAGTAGTTCAGGGACTAGCGGATTCCTCTCCTACAATGAGCAGTTCTTC	CASSSGTSGFLSYNEQFF
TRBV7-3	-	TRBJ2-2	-	TGTGCCAGCCGCGGGGGCAAGGACACCGGGGAGCTGTTTTTT	CASRGGKDTGELFF
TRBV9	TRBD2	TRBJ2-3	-	TGTGCCAGCAGCGTAGATCTCGCGGGGGGCCATACGCAGTATTTT	CASSVDLAGGHTQYF
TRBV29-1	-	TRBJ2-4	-	TGCAGCGTTGGGGAGCCGGGAGACATTCAGTACTTC	CSVGEPGDIQYF
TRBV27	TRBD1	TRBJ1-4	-	TGTGCCAGCAGTGTTGGGACAGAGAATGAAAAACTGTTTTTT	CASSVGTENEKLFF
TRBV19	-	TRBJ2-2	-	TGTGCCAGTAGAAGCAGGGGTCCCGGGGAGCTGTTTTTT	CASRSRGPGELFF
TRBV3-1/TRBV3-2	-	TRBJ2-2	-	TGTGCCAGCAGCCAAGCACAGGGAACCTTCCCCGGGGAGCTGTTTTTT	CASSQAQGTFPGELFF